The 13 T cell receptor beta chains below were found in one sample sequenced in a study of cytomegalovirus exposure and HLA in healthy donors. PCR used 60 Vbeta primers and 13 Jbeta primers. Assay used: immunoSEQ multiplex PCR; TCRdb lists only in-frame clones, some missing. The sample lists 150,000 to 200,000 clones; around 64% were seen once. Sequences were obtained from PBMCs. The receptors shown here come from a woman in her twenties or thirties in good health and CMV-seronegative.

The rearrangement joins TRBV9 to TRBJ2-7, with D tentatively TRBD1 (9 bases). The length of the CDR3 is 15 residues. Germline-derived CDR1 and CDR2 are SGDLS and YYNGEE. The V end lost 3 bases, the J end lost 6 bases, and 19 bases lay between the germline ends. For the CDR3, the DNA is TGTGCCAGCAGCGCCGGGGGGGGACAGGGCTTCGAGCAGTACTTC. It specifies CASSAGGGQGFEQYF.

The V call is TRBV7-2, the J call TRBJ1-5, with D tentatively TRBD1 (6 bases). The CDR3 has 15 amino acids. V was clipped by 1 base and J by 4 bases, with 11 bases between them. Germline values: CDR1 SGHTA, CDR2 FQGNSA. DNA of the CDR3: TGTGCCAGCAGCTTAGGCACAGGGATTAATCAGCCCCAGCATTTT. This encodes CASSLGTGINQPQHF.

The chain couples TRBV21-1 to TRBJ2-3; TRBD2 is the table's D call, not checked against the DNA. TRBV21-1 is listed as a pseudogene. The CDR3 contains 15 residues. The CDR3 loop reads CASSNQMSERNTQYF. The CDR3 coding sequence is TGTGCCAGCAGCAACCAGATGTCGGAGCGCAATACGCAGTATTTT.

The chain links TRBV27 to TRBJ2-4, with a weak D call TRBD1 (5 bases). There are 13 residues in the CDR3. Germline CDR1 and CDR2: MNHEY and SMNVEV (reference sequence). V was clipped by 3 bases and J by 5 bases, with 8 bases between them. The CDR3 sequence is CASSFGAENIQYF. The CDR3 DNA follows: TGTGCCAGCAGTTTTGGGGCGGAAAACATTCAGTACTTC.

In this sample, this clone turned up a few times. The CDR3 bases are TGTGCCAGCACCGCGGGCGGGGGAAACATTCAGTACTTC. Its translation is CASTAGGGNIQYF. The chain recombines TRBV25-1 with TRBJ2-4; 7 bases line up with TRBD2. This CDR3 has 13 amino acids. After removal of 7 bases from V and 6 bases from J, the junction contained 6 bases not matched to a gene. Germline-derived CDR1 and CDR2 are MGHDK and SYGVNS.

The chain recombines TRBV6-5 with TRBJ1-2, with D perhaps TRBD1 (5 bases). V dropped 8 bases and J dropped 0 bases, with 13 bases sitting between them. Germline lookup yields CDR1 MNHEY and CDR2 SVGAGI. This CDR3 has 14 residues. The CDR3 reads CASRWGRANYGYTF. The CDR3 DNA is TGTGCCAGCCGGTGGGGCCGAGCTAACTATGGCTACACCTTC.

This clone was counted between two and nine times. CDR3 protein: CASRGADRDREAFF. CDR3 DNA sequence: TGTGCAAGTCGCGGAGCAGACAGGGACCGGGAAGCTTTCTTT. V and J are TRBV12-2 and TRBJ1-1; the table assigns TRBD1, which was not confirmed against the DNA. TRBV12-2 is deemed a pseudogene. The CDR3 is 14 residues long.

The chain recombines TRBV27 with TRBJ1-2; a weak D match, TRBD1 (5 bases). The CDR3 is 14 amino acids. The germline CDR1 and CDR2 sequences are MNHEY and SMNVEV (reference sequence). V was pared by 6 bases and J by 0 bases, with 11 bases between. CDR3 loop: CASRARQTNYGYTF. Written as DNA, the CDR3 is TGTGCCAGCAGGGCGCGACAGACTAACTATGGCTACACCTTC.

J is TRBJ1-2 and V is TRBV28; D is possibly TRBD1 (5 bases). The V gene lost 5 bases and the J gene lost 3 bases, with 13 bases spanning the gap. The CDR3 spans 14 residues. The germline CDR1 and CDR2 sequences are MDHEN and SYDVKM. DNA for the CDR3: TGTGCCAGCAGTCCTCCCGGGACTGACTATGGCTACACCTTC. Protein product: CASSPPGTDYGYTF.

This chain connects TRBV5-1 to TRBJ2-3, with D tentatively TRBD2 (5 bases). CDR3 size: 13 residues. The germline CDR1 and CDR2 sequences are SGHRS and YFSETQ. V was clipped by 1 base and J by 4 bases, with 7 bases between them. The CDR3: CASSLSGSDTQYF. The CDR3 nucleotides are TGCGCCAGCAGCTTGTCGGGGTCAGATACGCAGTATTTT.

This chain uses TRBV7-2 with TRBJ1-5, with 7 bases that match TRBD1. V was pared by 5 bases and J by 5 bases, with 9 bases of the junction left unmatched. The CDR3 loop spans 15 amino acids. Germline loops: CDR1 SGHTA, CDR2 FQGNSA. The DNA for the CDR3 is TGTGCCAGCAGCCCTCTAGACAGGGACGATCAGCCCCAGCATTTT. Amino acids: CASSPLDRDDQPQHF. Full variable domain (rest looked up from reference TRBV7-2 and TRBJ1-5): GAGVSQSPSNKVTEKGKDVELRCDPISGHTALYWYRQSLGQGLEFLIYFQGNSAPDKSGLPSDRFSAERTGGSVSTLTIQRTQQEDSAVYLCASSPLDRDDQPQHFGDGTRLSIL.

The chain employs TRBV7-9 and TRBJ1-1; the D gene is possibly TRBD1 (6 bases). The V end was cut by 5 bases, the J end by 6 bases, with 22 bases between. This CDR3 region has 16 residues. Looked up from germline, CDR1 is SEHNR and CDR2 is FQNEAQ (reference sequence). CDR3 DNA sequence: TGTGCCAGCAGCCCTAGGGGGGGCGGTCTTGTCGCTGAAGCTTTCTTT. It codes for CASSPRGGGLVAEAFF. Looking up the rest from reference TRBV7-9 and TRBJ1-1 gives the full variable domain: DTGVSQNPRHKITKRGQNVTFRCDPISEHNRLYWYRQTLGQGPEFLTYFQNEAQLEKSRLLSDRFSAERPKGSFSTLEIQRTEQGDSAMYLCASSPRGGGLVAEAFFGQGTRLTVV.

The chain uses TRBV6-5 and TRBJ1-1; 8 bases match TRBD1. V shed 6 bases, J shed 7 bases, and the junction held 10 bases outside the gene matches. This CDR3 spans 14 amino acids. The germline V gene encodes CDR1 MNHEY and CDR2 SVGAGI. The CDR3 DNA is TGTGCCAGCAGCCCCCGGGACAGGCCTCTTGAAGCTTTCTTT. Translating gives CASSPRDRPLEAFF.